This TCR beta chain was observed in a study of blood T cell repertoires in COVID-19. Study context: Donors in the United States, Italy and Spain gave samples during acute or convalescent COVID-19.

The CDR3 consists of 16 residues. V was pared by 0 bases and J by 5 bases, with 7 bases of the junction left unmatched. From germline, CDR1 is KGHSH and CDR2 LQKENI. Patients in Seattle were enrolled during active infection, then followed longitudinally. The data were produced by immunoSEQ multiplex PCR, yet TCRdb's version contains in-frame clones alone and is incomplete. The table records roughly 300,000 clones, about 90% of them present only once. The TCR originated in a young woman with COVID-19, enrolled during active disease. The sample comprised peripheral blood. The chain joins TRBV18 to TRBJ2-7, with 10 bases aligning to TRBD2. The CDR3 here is CASSPPYPSGGDEQYF. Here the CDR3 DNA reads TGTGCCAGCTCACCACCCTATCCTAGCGGGGGCGACGAGCAGTACTTC.